This section outlines one T cell receptor beta chain sequence together with its context. This specimen comes from a study of T cell changes during pregnancy in multiple sclerosis. Some clones are missing from TCRdb's copy, which holds only in-frame ones; the method was immunoSEQ multiplex PCR. Among some 60,000 clones listed, roughly 90% were seen once. The CDR3 contains 16 residues. The V gene end was trimmed by 5 bases and the J gene end by 6 bases; junction bases not matched to a gene: 13. Per germline, CDR1 LNHDA and CDR2 SQIVND (reference sequence). The receptor was derived from a female donor with multiple sclerosis, enrolled in a pregnancy study. The chain carries TRBV19 and TRBJ1-5, with 7 positions matching TRBD1. Material: peripheral blood, obtained after pregnancy. The CDR3 loop is CASSPAGQVRGQPQHF. The CDR3 DNA sequence: TGTGCCAGTAGTCCCGCCGGACAGGTAAGGGGTCAGCCCCAGCATTTT.